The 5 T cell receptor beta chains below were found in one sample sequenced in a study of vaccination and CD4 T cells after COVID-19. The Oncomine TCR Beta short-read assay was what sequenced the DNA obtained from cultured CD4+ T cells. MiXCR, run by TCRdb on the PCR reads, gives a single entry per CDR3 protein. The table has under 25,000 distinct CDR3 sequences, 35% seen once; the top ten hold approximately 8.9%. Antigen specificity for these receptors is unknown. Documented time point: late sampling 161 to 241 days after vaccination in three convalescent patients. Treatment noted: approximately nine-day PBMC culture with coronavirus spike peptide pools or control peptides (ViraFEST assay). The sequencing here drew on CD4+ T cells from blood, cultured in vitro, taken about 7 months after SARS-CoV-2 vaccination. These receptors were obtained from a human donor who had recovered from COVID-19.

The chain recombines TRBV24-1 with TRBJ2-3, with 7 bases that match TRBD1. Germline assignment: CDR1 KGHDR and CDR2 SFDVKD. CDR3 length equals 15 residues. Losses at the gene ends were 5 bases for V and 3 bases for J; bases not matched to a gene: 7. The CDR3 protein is CATSAGQVRTDTQYF. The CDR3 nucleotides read TGTGCCACCAGTGCAGGACAGGTTCGGACAGATACGCAGTATTTT.

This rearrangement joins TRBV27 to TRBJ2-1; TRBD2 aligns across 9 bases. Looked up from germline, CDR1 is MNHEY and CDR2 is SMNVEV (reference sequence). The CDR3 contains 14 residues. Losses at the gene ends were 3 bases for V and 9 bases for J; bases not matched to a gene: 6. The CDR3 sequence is CASSLRTSAGEQFF. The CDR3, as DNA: TGTGCCAGCAGTTTGAGGACTAGCGCGGGTGAGCAGTTCTTC.

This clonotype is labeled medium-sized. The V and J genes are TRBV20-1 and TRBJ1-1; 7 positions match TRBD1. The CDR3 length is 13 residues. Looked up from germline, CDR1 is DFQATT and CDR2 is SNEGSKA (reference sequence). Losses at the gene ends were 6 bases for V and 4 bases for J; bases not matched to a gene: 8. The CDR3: CSARLDRATEAFF. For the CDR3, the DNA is TGCAGTGCCAGACTCGACAGGGCCACTGAAGCTTTCTTT.

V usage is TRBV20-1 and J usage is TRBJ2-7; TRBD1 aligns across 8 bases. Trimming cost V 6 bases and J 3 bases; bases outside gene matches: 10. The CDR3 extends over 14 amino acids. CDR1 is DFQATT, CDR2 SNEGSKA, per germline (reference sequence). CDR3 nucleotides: TGCAGTGCCAGATTGGGACAGGTCGGCTACGAGCAGTACTTC. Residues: CSARLGQVGYEQYF.

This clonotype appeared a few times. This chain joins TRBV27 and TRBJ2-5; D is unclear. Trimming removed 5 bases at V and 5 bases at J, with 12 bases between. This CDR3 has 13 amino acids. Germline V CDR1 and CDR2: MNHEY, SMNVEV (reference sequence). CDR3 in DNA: TGTGCCAGCAGTCTTAGGTTCCGGGAGACCCAGTACTTC. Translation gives CASSLRFRETQYF.